Below are 18 T cell receptor beta chains sequenced from a single sample in a study of radiation and T cells in renal cell carcinoma. The protocol was immunoSEQ multiplex PCR, while the TCRdb copy is restricted to in-frame clones and leaves out a portion. Among around 99,000 clones listed, roughly 88% were seen once. Time point: blood 4 weeks post-SBRT, at nephrectomy. The sample's treatment: 15 Gy SBRT to primary tumor, nephrectomy 4 weeks later. Sequenced material: blood, taken from a patient whose treatment included radiotherapy and nephrectomy. These receptors were collected from a man between 60 and 75 years old with renal cell carcinoma.

This clone was picked up many times. CDR3 sequence (DNA): TGTGCCAGCAGCTTGGGAGGCGACAGGGAATTCTCTGGAAACACCATATATTTT. This gives the protein CASSLGGDREFSGNTIYF. The chain carries TRBV5-4 and TRBJ1-3; 7 positions agree with TRBD1. With V trimmed by 0 bases and J by 0 bases, 9 bases remained unmatched. Germline V CDR1 and CDR2: SGHNT, YYREEE (reference sequence). This CDR3 is 18 amino acids long.

V gene TRBV29-1 combines with J gene TRBJ2-5; 10 bases agree with TRBD1. J gave up 9 bases and V 7 bases, and 11 bases lay outside the gene matches. Germline V gene lookup returns CDR1 SQVTM and CDR2 ANQGSEA. The CDR3 runs 13 residues. CDR3 residues: CSGRTGGTGAQYF. CDR3 DNA sequence: TGCAGCGGGCGGACAGGGGGGACGGGGGCCCAGTACTTC.

The V call is TRBV14, the J call TRBJ2-1, with 13 bases that match TRBD2. From germline, CDR1 is SGHDN and CDR2 FVKESK. J gave up 7 bases and V 4 bases, and 10 bases lay outside the gene matches. The CDR3 loop spans 17 amino acids. The CDR3 spells CASSRSRTSGRKNEQFF. Here the CDR3 DNA reads TGTGCCAGCAGCCGGAGTCGGACTAGCGGGAGAAAAAATGAGCAGTTCTTC.

The chain recombines TRBV11-3 with TRBJ2-2; D unclear. This CDR3 has 17 amino acids. The V and J ends lost 1 base and 0 bases respectively, with 12 bases between them. Germline V gene sequence: CDR1 SGHNT, CDR2 YENEEA. This CDR3 reads CASSLVFSPANTGELFF. The CDR3, as DNA: TGTGCCAGCAGCTTAGTTTTCTCCCCCGCGAACACCGGGGAGCTGTTTTTT.

This chain links TRBV6-1 with TRBJ1-5; 8 bases are shared with TRBD1. This CDR3 is 16 amino acids long. CDR1 and CDR2 from the germline V gene are MNHNS and SASEGT. The trim removed 3 bases at V and 6 bases at J, leaving 10 bases unmatched. This CDR3 is CASSDPNRGISQPQHF. CDR3 bases: TGTGCCAGCAGTGATCCGAACAGGGGGATAAGTCAGCCCCAGCATTTT.

The chain employs TRBV28 and TRBJ1-1; 8 positions match TRBD1. The germline CDR1 and CDR2 sequences are MDHEN and SYDVKM. Trimming at V came to 6 bases and at J to 1 base, leaving 13 bases not matched to a gene. The length of the CDR3 is 17 residues. Here the CDR3 DNA reads TGTGCCAGCAGCAGACTTTCGACAGGGGCGGGGAACACTGAAGCTTTCTTT. It is translated as CASSRLSTGAGNTEAFF. Together with reference TRBV28 and TRBJ1-1, the CDR3 gives the full variable domain: DVKVTQSSRYLVKRTGEKVFLECVQDMDHENMFWYRQDPGLGLRLIYFSYDVKMKEKGDIPEGYSVSREKKERFSLILESASTNQTSMYLCASSRLSTGAGNTEAFFGQGTRLTVV.

The chain is built from TRBV19 and TRBJ1-5; unclear D gene. The CDR3 loop spans 12 amino acids. Trimming took off 7 bases at V and 6 bases at J, with 10 bases between the two ends. Germline CDR1 LNHDA, CDR2 SQIVND (reference sequence). The CDR3: CASKVGSQPQHF. DNA for the CDR3: TGTGCCAGTAAGGTAGGGAGTCAGCCCCAGCATTTT.

The rearrangement joins TRBV11-3 to TRBJ2-3; D uncertain. CDR1 is SGHNT, CDR2 YENEEA, per germline. The CDR3 loop spans 13 amino acids. V was pared by 1 base and J by 3 bases, with 5 bases between. The CDR3 DNA follows: TGTGCCAGCAGCTTAGCTGTGACAGATACGCAGTATTTT. It is translated as CASSLAVTDTQYF.

This clone has a single count. The chain joins TRBV5-1 to TRBJ2-3; no firm D call. Between the trimmed V and J ends, which lost 7 bases and 2 bases, there was a span of 17 bases. Germline CDR1 is SGHRS and CDR2 is YFSETQ. The CDR3 is 15 amino acids. In nucleotides, the CDR3 is TGCGCCAGCGGCTACATCCCAGGAGCCACAGATACGCAGTATTTT. This sequence encodes CASGYIPGATDTQYF.

The CDR3 DNA follows: TGTGCCAGCAGTTTCCCCGGGTTGCCGGGACAAAAATACGAGCAGTACTTC. Its protein product is CASSFPGLPGQKYEQYF. V gene TRBV28 combines with J gene TRBJ2-7; tentatively, D is TRBD1 (6 bases). V lost 3 bases and J lost 4, with 22 bases in between. Germline loops: CDR1 MDHEN, CDR2 SYDVKM. The CDR3 has 17 amino acids.

This chain uses TRBV19 with TRBJ2-6, with D perhaps TRBD2 (6 bases). The V end lost 5 bases, the J end lost 0 bases, and 11 bases lay between the germline ends. Per the germline V gene, CDR1 is LNHDA and CDR2 is SQIVND (reference sequence). The CDR3 spans 16 residues. CDR3 sequence: CASSSGEVSGANVLTF. As DNA, the CDR3 is TGTGCCAGTAGTTCGGGGGAGGTCTCTGGGGCCAACGTCCTGACTTTC.

V usage is TRBV28 and J usage is TRBJ2-2; TRBD1 agrees at 10 bases. Germline assignment: CDR1 MDHEN and CDR2 SYDVKM. This CDR3 is built from 17 residues. J lost 3 bases, V lost 2 bases, and 6 bases had no gene match. CDR3 in amino acids: CASSLEGQGGYTGELFF. The CDR3 nucleotides read TGTGCCAGCAGTTTAGAAGGACAGGGGGGTTACACCGGGGAGCTGTTTTTT.

This chain connects TRBV1 to TRBJ2-2; the table's D call, TRBD2, was not checked against the DNA. TRBV1 is a pseudogene locus. This CDR3 comprises 16 residues. The CDR3 protein is CTFQPRDSLNTGELFF. CDR3 in DNA: TGCACCTTTCAACCTCGGGACTCCTTGAACACCGGGGAGCTGTTTTTT.

The V and J genes are TRBV29-1 and TRBJ2-7, with D perhaps being TRBD1 or TRBD2 (5 bases each). V lost 5 bases and J 6 bases, leaving 11 bases between the germline ends. The CDR3 consists of 11 residues. From germline, CDR1 is SQVTM and CDR2 ANQGSEA. The CDR3 region is CSVSRGREQYF. The CDR3 DNA sequence: TGCAGCGTTTCTCGGGGACGCGAGCAGTACTTC.

This clone was observed a single time. The gene calls are TRBV6-1 and TRBJ1-4; 7 bases are a match to TRBD1. Trimming took 10 bases from V and 5 from J; bases not matched to a gene: 10. The CDR3 extends over 14 amino acids. CDR1 and CDR2 from the germline V gene are MNHNS and SASEGT. The CDR3: CAISRGGPNEKLFF. The CDR3 DNA follows: TGTGCCATCAGCAGGGGGGGGCCAAATGAAAAACTGTTTTTT.

The chain combines TRBV19 with TRBJ2-3; D might be TRBD1 (5 bases). Germline V gene data show CDR1 as LNHDA and CDR2 as SQIVND (reference sequence). V lost 2 bases and J lost 0, with 9 bases in between. The CDR3 has 15 amino acids. CDR3 sequence reads: CASSIIQASTDTQYF. CDR3 DNA sequence: TGTGCCAGTAGTATAATACAGGCTAGCACAGATACGCAGTATTTT.

The V and J genes are TRBV6-1 and TRBJ1-3; D is ambiguous. Trimming pared 8 bases from V and 1 base from J, leaving 12 bases between. Germline assignment: CDR1 MNHNS and CDR2 SASEGT. There are 14 residues in the CDR3. The CDR3 sequence is CASSDGVSGNTIYF. CDR3 nucleotide sequence: TGTGCCAGCTCAGACGGCGTTTCTGGAAACACCATATATTTT.

In this sample, this clone turned up once. The chain links TRBV2 to TRBJ2-5; no reliable D call. CDR3 length equals 13 residues. With 8 bases removed from V and 2 bases from J, the gap between germline ends came to 12 bases. Germline lookup yields CDR1 SNHLY and CDR2 FYNNEI. DNA of the CDR3: TGTGCCAGCTCCGGGCCGTTTCAAGAGACCCAGTACTTC. Its protein product is CASSGPFQETQYF.